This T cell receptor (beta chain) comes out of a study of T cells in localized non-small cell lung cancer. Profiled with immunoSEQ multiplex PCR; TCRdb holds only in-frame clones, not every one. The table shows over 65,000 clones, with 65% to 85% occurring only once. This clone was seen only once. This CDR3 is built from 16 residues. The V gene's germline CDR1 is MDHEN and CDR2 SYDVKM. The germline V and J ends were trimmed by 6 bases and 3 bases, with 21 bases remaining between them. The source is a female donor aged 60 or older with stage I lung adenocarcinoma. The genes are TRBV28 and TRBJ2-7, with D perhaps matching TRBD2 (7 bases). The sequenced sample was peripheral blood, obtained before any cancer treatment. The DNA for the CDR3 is TGTGCCAGCAGCGAAGGGGGGGCTGGTTCGGGCTACGAGCAGTACTTC. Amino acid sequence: CASSEGGAGSGYEQYF.